The sequence of this TCR beta chain was determined in a study of T cell responses to AZD1222 COVID-19 vaccine. Study-level findings and limits: Vaccine-related CD4 TCRs covered spike, predominating at 160-218 and 743-854. Sampling captured repertoires only after the peak T cell response. Unmutated regions of variants are reportedly targeted by nearly half of spike-specific TCRs. It was only 6 or 7 AZD1222 recipients who were seropositive at baseline.

The ends lost 4 bases at V and 3 bases at J; junction bases unmatched: 5. In germline, CDR1 is SGHNT, CDR2 YYREEE (reference sequence). The CDR3 length is 15 residues. To note about this clone: Its antigen is not identified.

TCRdb's table, derived via immunoSEQ multiplex PCR, lists solely in-frame clones and lacks some. Here the sample spans 45,000 or so clones, over 85% being singletons. V usage is TRBV5-4 and J usage is TRBJ2-5, with TRBD2 identical over 11 bases. The sequencing here drew on peripheral blood, taken 28 days after the second AZD1222 dose. This clonotype originated in an adult who received the AZD1222 COVID-19 vaccine. The CDR3 sequence is CASSRPGLAEETQYF. The CDR3 bases are TGTGCCAGCAGCCGACCGGGACTAGCGGAAGAGACCCAGTACTTC.